The T cell receptor beta chain under discussion was sequenced for a study of post-analysis software for immune sequencing data (dated by TCRdb to 2015 to 2017). General notes on the study: Recorded disease courses included relapsing-remitting, secondary progressive and progressive-relapsing multiple sclerosis, with some patients lacking subtype annotation. The patient repertoires were set against under 12 previously published healthy control repertoires from donors whose ages ranged from roughly 6 to 25 years. A subset of samples was prepared in parallel using single-end sample barcoding, then pooled and co-amplified after Illumina adapter ligation.

The library was obtained by PCR. Instrument on record: Illumina HiSeq 2500. Unique molecular identifiers were incorporated into TCR beta cDNA libraries to reduce PCR and sequencing biases. Approximately 500,000 cDNA molecules were obtained for every 1 to 10 million input T cells, so each molecule roughly corresponded to one T cell. The same protocol used for the earlier healthy control dataset was applied to prepare and sequence the patient libraries. Within a given batch, samples were prepared together, multiplexed and sequenced on the same HiSeq lane. In the paper's pipeline: Raw barcoded reads were processed with MIGEC, discarding single-read molecular identifier groups before consensus assembly and CDR3 extraction. VDJtools was used for post-analysis of the clonotype tables, with diversity normalized by down-sampling every dataset to the smallest sample size. To correct batch-related cross-sample contamination, repertoire overlap clustering matched CDR3 amino acid sequences but not nucleotide sequences. TCRdb applied fastp at Q25 and MiXCR to the public reads, then kept only in-frame beta chains. Duplicate CDR3 protein sequences are folded into a single record with the most common DNA and genes. TCRdb's processing, not the authors', yielded these V and J calls. The sample table records 740,000 or so distinct CDR3 sequences; roughly 58% of these occur just once. Together, the top ten hold approximately 4.5% of the sample.

The germline V gene specifies MNHNS as CDR1 and SASEGT as CDR2. The CDR3, from cysteine to phenylalanine, totals 13 residues. Just the 39-base CDR3 DNA is kept, in frame starting at base 1. To demonstrate the VDJtools post-analysis software, the study profiled TCR beta repertoires from the peripheral blood of about 13 young patients with multiple sclerosis. The multiple sclerosis patients were children and adolescents between 6 and 15 years of age. This clonotype occurred a few times. It has no known antigen specificity. One end of the junction varies from germline; a read error may be responsible. Study-level results and caveats: Significantly lower normalized Chao1 diversity was found in multiple sclerosis patients than in controls, suggesting substantial peripheral T-cell clonal expansion. The multiple sclerosis patient group was slightly younger than the control group. When samples were clustered directly using the F measure, samples prepared in the same batch co-clustered strongly, which prompted a batch-effect correction. Patients showed significantly higher frequencies than controls for roughly 5 TRBV segments, among them TRBV5-6, TRBV5-1 and TRBV20-1.

The sample comprised blood. This clonotype originated in a girl aged 10-17 years with multiple sclerosis. The sequence is built from TRBV6-1 and TRBJ2-5; the D region possibly corresponds to TRBD1 (6 bases align). CDR3 loop: CASSDRPQETQYF. The nucleotide sequence is TGCGCCAGCAGTGACAGGCCCCAAGAGACCCAGTACTTC.